This T cell receptor beta chain was found in a study of shared clonotypes between healthy human individuals (dated by TCRdb to 2018 to 2020). Describing the broader study: The cohort comprised a couple of women and three men aged 18 to 49 years. Blood TCR repertoires of about 5 healthy adults were deeply sequenced to estimate repertoire size and the extent of clonotype sharing between individuals. Between about 0.8 and 9 billion PBMCs per donor were obtained by leukapheresis. To increase sequencing depth and limit assay-specific biases, different laboratories used diverse techniques to prepare libraries and sequence TCR repertoires. For each donor, three plates each were used for CD4 naive and CD4 memory, two plates were used for CD8 naive, and one plate was used for CD8 memory. What the study reported, not specific to this receptor: Because the study included only a small number of donors, the genetic and exposure-history diversity represented was limited. Estimated clonotype richness was generally larger for naive than for memory subsets. Sampling was limited to blood, and TCR repertoires in tissue likely differ from TCR repertoires in blood. Rarefaction of sorted-subset datasets indicated incomplete sequencing despite the large sequencing depth. Clonotypes shared by all four sorted-subset donors showed higher generation probabilities than non-shared clonotypes. Across four donors, about 5.2% of naive CD4, roughly 3.5% of naive CD8, 2.3% of memory CD4, and approximately 0.4% of memory CD8 clonotypes were shared. Pairwise subsampling led to the expectation that sequencing depth would affect the degree of clonotype sharing among donors.

Using the deep immunoSEQ assay, TCR CDR3 regions were amplified from genomic DNA by multiplex PCR. Extracted genomic DNA from each cell subset was distributed evenly across all wells of several immunoSEQ 96-well plates, and each plate was treated as a replicate. For sorted subsets, each replicate PCR was loaded with approximately 0.2 ug genomic DNA, equivalent to 32,000 or so T cell genomes. Purified libraries were quantified with a Qubit 3.0 fluorometer, sized on a Bioanalyzer 2100, and re-quantified with the KAPA Library Quantification kit. Every immunoSEQ 96-well plate was sequenced on a separate single-read 150-cycle Illumina NextSeq 550 flow cell. Under the source paper's analysis protocol: Because the immunoSEQ output held only junctional sequences and lacked quality scores, the filtering could not match the filtering applied to full-length reads. To assign V/J genes and CDR3, sequences were annotated using PyIR, a Python wrapper for IgBLAST v1.9, with IMGT germline references. Any read was removed if the V/J assignment was weak (E-value above 1e-6), the CDR3 was missing, or the read contained stop codons, out-of-frame junctions, or ambiguous translated residues. V3J clonotypes were defined as sequences sharing the same inferred V gene, J gene, and CDR3 amino acid sequence. Percentage overlap between repertoires was computed as shared unique clonotypes divided by the size of the smaller repertoire. Three approaches were used to assess repertoire richness: RTK rarefaction, the Chao1 estimator, and Recon v2.1 estimates of unobserved clonotypes. Generation probabilities for all TCRbeta clonotypes obtained by the gDNA method from several donors were computed using OLGA. The immuneACCESS repertoire file appears here via TCRdb, limited to in-frame rearrangements. These files lack a portion of the clones; in checked studies, under half of the deficit traces to unresolved V genes, and the cause of the others is not known. The V and J calls and the clone size are those of that table, but D and trimming were determined from the DNA. The sample table contains about 230,000 clones; only one count was recorded for 65% to 70% of them. In total, the top ten clones hold roughly 10% of the sample.

Donors were healthy HIV-negative adults with no recently reported acute infections or vaccinations. Only Caucasian adults living in Nashville, Tennessee, USA were represented among the donors. CD4+ T cells were enriched by magnetic negative selection; naive cells were then positively selected on CD45RA, and the negative fraction formed the memory subset. Blood was obtained by leukapheresis, after which PBMCs were separated by Ficoll-Histopaque density gradient centrifugation and cryopreserved in liquid nitrogen vapor phase. Purity and quantity of every magnetically sorted T cell population were checked by analytical flow cytometry. Genomic DNA was isolated from each sorted fraction and quantified by UV absorbance on a Nanodrop 2000c. Remarks on this clone: There is no known antigen for this receptor. No per-base quality is available; no much larger clone lies one base away.

Trimming removed 1 base from V and 0 bases from J, leaving 8 bases between the germline ends. The CDR3 spans 15 residues, from the cysteine through the phenylalanine. The retained sequence is limited to the CDR3, 45 bases, with the frame set at the first base. According to the germline V gene, CDR1 reads SGHAT and CDR2 reads FQNNGV. This chain is built from TRBV11-2 and TRBJ2-3; the D gene assignment is ambiguous. The clonotype comes from a man in his thirties or forties in good health. The sequenced sample was memory CD4+ T cells sorted from blood. The cell subset or site label of this sample denotes: CD45RA-negative fraction. The nucleotides are TGTGCCAGCAGCTTAGCTCTCGACAGCACAGATACGCAGTATTTT. This sequence encodes CASSLALDSTDTQYF.